A selection of T cell receptor beta chains follows, all from one sample in a study of cytomegalovirus exposure and HLA in healthy donors. Some clones are missing from TCRdb's copy, which holds only in-frame ones; the method was immunoSEQ multiplex PCR. The sample lists roughly 160,000 clones, 82% seen once, with roughly a tenth in the top ten. The sample comprised PBMCs. The receptors come from a man between 50 and 59 years old in good health and CMV-seropositive. The CDR3 runs from the conserved cysteine through the conserved F or W. The D gene is left open where the match is weak. Clone size is shown for a subset of rows, as once, few, many or a class of expanded clone.

-	TRBV27	-	TRBJ2-7	TGTGCCAGCAGTCCCCCAGAGGCCCCGGGAGAGCAGTACTTC	CASSPPEAPGEQYF
-	TRBV27	-	TRBJ1-2	TGTGCCAGCAGTCTACAGGGTGGGGGGGGTGGCTACACCTTC	CASSLQGGGGGYTF
few	TRBV21-1	-	TRBJ1-5	TGTGCCAGCAGCAAAGAAGGGGGCCCCGGGACAGGGGAAAGGAATAGCAATCAGCCCCAGCATTTT	CASSKEGGPGTGERNSNQPQHF
-	TRBV5-4	TRBD1	TRBJ1-1	TGCGCCAGCAGCCAAGAGTCGGGACAGAGACTCACTGAAGCTTTCTTT	CASSQESGQRLTEAFF
-	TRBV2	TRBD1	TRBJ2-2	TGTGCCAGCAGGAGGGACAGGTTGAACACCGGGGAGCTGTTTTTT	CASRRDRLNTGELFF
-	TRBV4-3	-	TRBJ1-5	TGCGCCAGCAGCCAAGATAAATGGGGGGGGACGCAGCCCCAGCATTTT	CASSQDKWGGTQPQHF
-	TRBV5-4	-	TRBJ2-2	TGTGCCAGCAGCTTTTCGTTGCGGGATATCCCCGGGGAGCTGTTTTTT	CASSFSLRDIPGELFF
once	TRBV4-3	TRBD2	TRBJ2-3	TGCGCCAGCAGCCAGAAAATAGCGGGGGGGTACACAGATACGCAGTATTTT	CASSQKIAGGYTDTQYF
once	TRBV19	-	TRBJ1-1	TGTGCCAGTAGTATGGGGCAGAACACTGAAGCTTTCTTT	CASSMGQNTEAFF
-	TRBV4-1	-	TRBJ1-2	TGCGCCAGCAGCCAAGATTTAGCCACTTCCTATGGCTACACCTTC	CASSQDLATSYGYTF
-	TRBV10-3	-	TRBJ2-7	TGTGCCATCAGTGAGGGTAGAGTCTACGAGCAGTACTTC	CAISEGRVYEQYF
-	TRBV19	-	TRBJ2-7	TGTGCCAGTAGTATCTTTTCAGGGGCCCCCGCCGAGCAGTACTTC	CASSIFSGAPAEQYF
few	TRBV9	-	TRBJ1-1	TGTGCCAGCAGCGTAGAAGGGGAGAACACTGAAGCTTTCTTT	CASSVEGENTEAFF
-	TRBV5-1	TRBD1	TRBJ1-5	TGCGCCAGCAGCTCGGGGACAGGGGGGGATCAGCCCCAGCATTTT	CASSSGTGGDQPQHF
-	TRBV6-6	TRBD1	TRBJ2-7	TGTGCCAGCAGTCAGAGGACAGGCGGTAAGCAGTACTTC	CASSQRTGGKQYF
few	TRBV5-4	TRBD2	TRBJ2-5	TGTGCCAGCAGCTCACTTAGCGGGGGGGCTCTAGAGACCCAGTACTTC	CASSSLSGGALETQYF
-	TRBV28	-	TRBJ1-1	TGTGCCAGCAGCCAATTATACAGGGCGAGGACTGAAGCTTTCTTT	CASSQLYRARTEAFF
once	TRBV29-1	TRBD2	TRBJ2-1	TGCAGCGTCCGAGGGGGGGCTAGCGGGAGCTATAATGAGCAGTTCTTC	CSVRGGASGSYNEQFF
-	TRBV7-3	-	TRBJ2-2	TGTGCCAGCAGCTTAGTGGGGGGGGCCGCTGGGGAGCTGTTTTTT	CASSLVGGAAGELFF
-	TRBV19	-	TRBJ2-7	TGTGCCAGTAGTAGCGGTCTAACCTCCTACGAGCAGTACTTC	CASSSGLTSYEQYF
-	TRBV13	-	TRBJ1-1	TGTGCCAGCAGCCGAGGGAGGGGAGACACTGAAGCTTTCTTT	CASSRGRGDTEAFF
few	TRBV5-1	-	TRBJ2-7	TGCGCCAGCAGCTGGGCGGGTTACGAGCAGTACTTC	CASSWAGYEQYF
once	TRBV7-2	TRBD2	TRBJ2-1	TGTGCCAGCGGCCTTAGCGGGGGGAACTACAATGAGCAGTTCTTC	CASGLSGGNYNEQFF
-	TRBV2	-	TRBJ2-5	TGTGCCAGCAGTGAGTCCCAGGGTTTGGAGACCCAGTACTTC	CASSESQGLETQYF
-	TRBV19	-	TRBJ1-1	TGTGCCAGTAGTATTGGGCAGGGCTTGTCCATGAACACTGAAGCTTTCTTT	CASSIGQGLSMNTEAFF
few	TRBV5-1	TRBD2	TRBJ2-3	TGCGCCAGCGCAGCGGGGGGGCGGTCAGATACGCAGTATTTT	CASAAGGRSDTQYF
once	TRBV7-9	TRBD1	TRBJ2-7	TGTGCCAGCAGCGGACGGACAGGCACCTACGAGCAGTACTTC	CASSGRTGTYEQYF
-	TRBV9	-	TRBJ2-1	TGTGCCAGCAGCGTCCGGAGCTCCTACAATGAGCAGTTCTTC	CASSVRSSYNEQFF
-	TRBV28	-	TRBJ2-5	TGTGCCAGCAGGGGGGAGGGGGTAGCGGTTGAGACCCAGTACTTC	CASRGEGVAVETQYF
-	TRBV5-1	-	TRBJ1-1	TGCGCCAGCAGCTTCACCCCAGGGATAGAACTGGCTTTCTTT	CASSFTPGIELAFF
-	TRBV6-1	TRBD2	TRBJ2-2	TGTGCCAGCAGTGGCTCTAGCGGGAGAGGCACCGGGGAGCTGTTTTTT	CASSGSSGRGTGELFF
-	TRBV5-1	-	TRBJ2-5	TGCGCCAGCAGCTTGGCAGGGGTCATGTCAGAGACCCAGTACTTC	CASSLAGVMSETQYF
-	TRBV7-3	TRBD1	TRBJ2-3	TGTGCCAGCAGCCTCCTTTCTACAGGGGGCGGCACAGATACGCAGTATTTT	CASSLLSTGGGTDTQYF
-	TRBV7-3	TRBD1	TRBJ2-7	TGTGCCAGCAGCCGAACCGGGACAGGGGAGTACGAGCAGTACTTC	CASSRTGTGEYEQYF
-	TRBV7-2	TRBD2	TRBJ2-1	TGTGCCAGCAGCGATAAAAGCGGGAGATCCTACAATGAGCAGTTCTTC	CASSDKSGRSYNEQFF
-	TRBV10-3	TRBD1	TRBJ1-5	TGTGCCGTTTCCCCCGGGACAGGGGGACCGAAAAGCAATCAGCCCCAGCATTTT	CAVSPGTGGPKSNQPQHF
-	TRBV28	-	TRBJ2-5	TGTGCCAGCAGTTTCCTGTGGGGGCGCGGAGAGACCCAGTACTTC	CASSFLWGRGETQYF
-	TRBV28	-	TRBJ1-2	TGTGCCAGCAGTGCGTCGAACTATGGCTACACCTTC	CASSASNYGYTF
-	TRBV2	TRBD2	TRBJ2-4	TGTGCCAGCAGTGAACTAGCGGGAGGATGGATTCAGTACTTC	CASSELAGGWIQYF
once	TRBV27	-	TRBJ1-2	TGTGCCAGCAGTTCAGTCCGGGACTATGGCTACACCTTC	CASSSVRDYGYTF
-	TRBV19	-	TRBJ2-7	TGTGCCAGTAGTATAGCAGCGACCTACGAGCAGTACTTC	CASSIAATYEQYF
-	TRBV10-3	-	TRBJ1-3	TGTGCCATCAGTGCGGGGTCCTTAAGCGGAAACACCATATATTTT	CAISAGSLSGNTIYF
few	TRBV6-5	TRBD1	TRBJ1-2	TGTGCCAGCAGTCTTCAGGGGGCAGCTGGCTACACCTTC	CASSLQGAAGYTF
-	TRBV30	-	TRBJ2-2	TGTGCCTGGAGGCTAGCGAGCGGGGAGCTGTTTTTT	CAWRLASGELFF
-	TRBV19	TRBD1	TRBJ1-5	TGTGCCAGTAGTATATTCCGGGGACAGGGCCCCAATCAGCCCCAGCATTTT	CASSIFRGQGPNQPQHF
-	TRBV19	TRBD1	TRBJ1-5	TGTGCCAGTAGTATAGATCAGGGGGCAGGTCAGCCCCAGCATTTT	CASSIDQGAGQPQHF
-	TRBV28	TRBD1	TRBJ1-5	TGTGCCAGCAACCCGACAGGGAACCATCAGCCCCAGCATTTT	CASNPTGNHQPQHF
-	TRBV5-6	-	TRBJ2-7	TGTGCCAGCAGCTCCCCCGTCTACGAGCAGTACTTC	CASSSPVYEQYF
-	TRBV9	-	TRBJ1-1	TGTGCCAGCAGCGTAGGGCCTCCGACAGGGAACACTGAAGCTTTCTTT	CASSVGPPTGNTEAFF